This T cell receptor beta chain was sequenced during a study of blood T cell repertoires in COVID-19. About the study: The cDNA or gDNA used as material had been derived from T cells, B-cell-depleted T cells, or PBMCs.

This CDR3 is built from 15 residues. V was shortened by 4 bases and J by 9 bases, with 20 bases between the two germline ends. Germline V gene data show CDR1 as SGHRS and CDR2 as YFSETQ. TCRdb's table, derived via immunoSEQ multiplex PCR, lists solely in-frame clones and lacks some. The sample contains 90,000 to 150,000 clones, approximately 80% of which appear only once. This clone was counted once. Material for sequencing was peripheral blood. The rearrangement uses TRBV5-1 and TRBJ2-1, with D perhaps matching TRBD2 (6 bases). The receptor was derived from a man between 65 and 85 years old with acute or convalescent COVID-19. Here the CDR3 reads CASSRSGDGESEQFF. CDR3 nucleotide sequence: TGCGCCAGCAGCCGATCGGGAGACGGGGAGAGTGAGCAGTTCTTC.